A single sample is the source of the 9 T cell receptor beta chains below, sequenced in a study of T cells expressing NK-cell markers. TCRdb reworked the 5' RACE reads into one entry per CDR3 protein, no DNA. The record lists about 390,000 distinct CDR3 sequences, of which the ten most abundant hold about 11%. The sample taken for sequencing was blood T cells: a sorted CD56 or NKG2C T cell subset, CD4+ or CD8+ T cells, or bulk PBMC T cells (not recorded which). The receptors stem from a woman between 50 and 59 years old in good health.

V and J are TRBV5-1 and TRBJ2-1. The V gene's germline CDR1 is SGHRS and CDR2 YFSETQ. The CDR3 sequence is 14 residues long. CDR3 loop: CASSFPLSYNEQFF.

The chain recombines TRBV29-1 with TRBJ1-3. This CDR3 contains 12 residues. Germline CDR1 is SQVTM and CDR2 is ANQGSEA. The CDR3 is CSANYAGNTIYF.

The chain joins TRBV7-9 to TRBJ2-1; TCRdb lists TRBD1, though no DNA is available to test this call. Germline lookup yields CDR1 SEHNR and CDR2 FQNEAQ (reference sequence). The CDR3 extends over 17 amino acids. The CDR3 reads CASNLADRDRGHDEQFF.

This sequence joins TRBV7-9 and TRBJ2-7; TCRdb's D call of TRBD1 is untestable without DNA. The CDR3 covers 15 residues. Germline loops: CDR1 SEHNR, CDR2 FQNEAQ (reference sequence). CDR3 sequence: CASSSLRGKVDEQYF.

This rearrangement joins TRBV7-9 to TRBJ2-1; absent DNA, TCRdb's TRBD2 call cannot be checked. Germline CDR1 and CDR2: SEHNR and FQNEAQ (reference sequence). CDR3 size: 17 residues. This CDR3 is CASSATSGRGSYNEQFF.

The V call is TRBV25-1, the J call TRBJ1-3. The CDR3 contains 14 residues. The germline CDR1 and CDR2 sequences are MGHDK and SYGVNS. The CDR3 loop reads CASRGGSSGNTIYF.

V gene TRBV18 combines with J gene TRBJ2-3. The CDR3 is made up of 14 amino acids. Germline loops: CDR1 KGHSH, CDR2 LQKENI. The CDR3 here is CASSKIISTDTQYF.

The J gene is TRBJ2-2, the V gene TRBV20-1; TCRdb gives TRBD2 as the D gene, but with no DNA this cannot be confirmed. Per the germline V gene, CDR1 is DFQATT and CDR2 is SNEGSKA (reference sequence). The CDR3 consists of 14 residues. The CDR3 region is CSALAGGLTGELFF.

The chain is built from TRBV9 and TRBJ2-3. The CDR3 consists of 15 residues. Germline V gene data show CDR1 as SGDLS and CDR2 as YYNGEE. CDR3 region: CASSVGARNTDTQYF.